The rows below give T cell receptor beta chains drawn from one sample of a study of CD8+CD57+ T cells in acquired aplastic anemia. A single record per CDR3 protein comes from TCRdb applying MiXCR to the reads. The sample yields fewer than 250,000 distinct CDR3 sequences, approximately 50% seen once. Source material: sorted CD4+, CD8+, or CD8+CD57+ T cells (not recorded which) from PBMCs. The receptors were sampled from a human donor in good health, serving as a control. The CDR3 runs from the conserved cysteine through the conserved F or W. The D gene is left open where the match is weak. Clone size is stated in some rows and not others, as once, few, many or a class when expanded.

15,TRBV19,.,.,TRBJ2-5,CASSIVTDSQETQYF,TGTGCCAGTAGTATAGTTACAGATAGTCAGGAGACCCAGTACTTC
16,TRBV10-3,.,.,TRBJ1-5,CAISESGGVSNQPQHF,TGTGCCATCAGTGAGTCGGGGGGGGTGAGCAATCAGCCCCAGCATTTT
14,TRBV6-4,.,.,TRBJ1-6,CASSDGGGGSPLHF,TGTGCCAGCAGTGACGGCGGGGGCGGTTCACCCCTCCACTTT
14,TRBV10-3,.,.,TRBJ1-1,CAISGAQGNTEAFF,TGTGCCATCAGTGGAGCACAGGGGAACACTGAAGCTTTCTTT
15,TRBV27,few,.,TRBJ1-3,CASSIDSVSGNTIYF,TGTGCCAGCAGTATCGACAGCGTCTCTGGAAACACCATATATTTT
15,TRBV19,.,.,TRBJ1-3,CASSIPSLSGNTIYF,TGTGCCAGTAGTATTCCAAGCCTCTCTGGAAACACCATATATTTT
15,TRBV2,.,TRBD2,TRBJ2-7,CASSEERTSRYEQYF,TGTGCCAGCAGTGAAGAACGGACTAGCAGGTACGAGCAGTACTTC
14,TRBV7-9,.,.,TRBJ1-1,CASSGIKADTEAFF,TGTGCCAGCAGCGGGATCAAGGCCGACACTGAAGCTTTCTTT
14,TRBV19,many,.,TRBJ1-5,CASSEQGSNQPQHF,TGTGCCAGTAGTGAACAGGGAAGCAATCAGCCCCAGCATTTT
14,TRBV7-3,many,TRBD1,TRBJ1-2,CASSLNQGDYGYTF,TGTGCCAGCAGCTTAAATCAGGGGGACTATGGCTACACCTTC
12,TRBV20-1,.,TRBD1,TRBJ1-5,CSALWVRGREHF,TGCAGTGCGTTATGGGTAAGGGGGCGCGAGCATTTT
11,TRBV11-2,many,.,TRBJ2-5,CASALGQTQYF,TGTGCCAGCGCCCTGGGACAGACCCAGTACTTC
12,TRBV24-1,.,.,TRBJ2-1,CATSEGLSEQFF,TGTGCCACCAGTGAAGGGTTGAGTGAGCAGTTCTTC
14,TRBV20-1,many,.,TRBJ2-3,CSASQSGGTDTQYF,TGCAGTGCTAGCCAGAGTGGCGGCACAGATACGCAGTATTTT
15,TRBV24-1,.,.,TRBJ1-2,CATSPTGARISGYTF,TGTGCCACCAGTCCCACGGGGGCACGTATCAGTGGCTACACCTTC
16,TRBV2,.,TRBD2,TRBJ2-7,CASSIRTSGGSYEQYF,TGTGCCAGCAGTATAAGGACTAGCGGGGGGTCCTACGAGCAGTACTTC
15,TRBV5-8,.,.,TRBJ1-5,CASSLEGSNQETQHF,TGTGCCAGCAGCTTGGAGGGAAGCAACCAAGAGACCCAGCATTTT
17,TRBV20-1,many,TRBD2,TRBJ2-5,CSARELLAGGLQETQYF,TGCAGTGCTAGAGAGTTGCTAGCGGGGGGCCTTCAGGAGACCCAGTACTTC
12,TRBV15,.,.,TRBJ2-2,CATSPNTGELFF,TGTGCCACCAGCCCTAACACCGGGGAGCTGTTTTTT
17,TRBV7-9,.,.,TRBJ1-6,CASTFSRSPRSNSPLHF,TGTGCCAGCACCTTTTCCCGGTCCCCGCGTTCTAATTCACCCCTCCACTTT
11,TRBV7-9,once,.,TRBJ2-3,CASSSLVAQYF,TGTGCCAGCAGCTCTCTAGTTGCGCAGTATTTT
13,TRBV29-1,.,.,TRBJ2-5,CSVERSKQETQYF,TGCAGCGTTGAACGCAGCAAACAAGAGACCCAGTACTTC
14,TRBV5-1,.,.,TRBJ1-2,CASSLQGGSRVYTF,TGCGCCAGCAGCTTACAGGGAGGATCAAGGGTCTACACCTTC
14,TRBV5-1,.,.,TRBJ2-3,CASSQVSPTDTQYF,TGCGCCAGCAGCCAAGTGTCGCCCACAGATACGCAGTATTTT
16,TRBV4-3,.,TRBD1,TRBJ1-1,CASSLGTGGENTEAFF,TGCGCCAGCAGCCTCGGTACAGGGGGCGAGAACACTGAAGCTTTCTTT
14,TRBV28,many,.,TRBJ2-7,CASSFHRGIAEQYF,TGTGCCAGCAGTTTCCATCGGGGCATCGCCGAGCAGTACTTC
14,TRBV12-3/TRBV12-4,many,.,TRBJ1-6,CASSLDTINSPLHF,TGTGCCAGCAGTCTGGACACCATTAATTCACCCCTCCACTTT
14,TRBV11-1,many,.,TRBJ1-1,CASSLGLLSTEAFF,TGTGCCAGCAGCTTAGGACTCTTGAGCACTGAAGCTTTCTTT
13,TRBV7-2,few,.,TRBJ2-7,CASSSTQGSEQYF,TGTGCCAGCAGCTCAACGCAGGGTAGCGAGCAGTACTTC
15,TRBV19,many,.,TRBJ1-6,CASSEKQRNNSPLHF,TGTGCCAGTAGTGAGAAGCAGCGGAATAATTCACCCCTCCACTTT
12,TRBV15,.,.,TRBJ2-7,CATSRGGYEQYF,TGTGCCACCAGCAGAGGAGGGTACGAGCAGTACTTC
14,TRBV3-1,many,.,TRBJ1-4,CASSEDRSNEKLFF,TGTGCCAGCAGCGAAGACAGGTCTAATGAAAAACTGTTTTTT
13,TRBV7-2,.,.,TRBJ1-2,CASSWTDYDGYTF,TGTGCCAGCAGCTGGACAGACTACGATGGCTACACCTTC
17,TRBV5-4,.,.,TRBJ1-3,CASSLSGGLFSGNTIYF,TGTGCCAGCAGCTTGTCCGGGGGGCTTTTCTCTGGAAACACCATATATTTT
15,TRBV9,.,TRBD2,TRBJ2-1,CASSSTSGGDNEQFF,TGTGCCAGCAGCTCCACTAGCGGGGGTGACAATGAGCAGTTCTTC
13,TRBV14,few,.,TRBJ1-6,CASSQLNNSPLHF,TGTGCCAGCAGCCAACTTAATAATTCACCCCTCCACTTT
13,TRBV9,.,.,TRBJ1-1,CASEPDLNTEAFF,TGTGCCAGCGAACCGGACCTGAACACTGAAGCTTTCTTT
18,TRBV15,.,.,TRBJ2-1,CATSRDRRGRSSYNEQFF,TGTGCCACCAGCAGAGATCGAAGGGGTAGGAGCTCCTACAATGAGCAGTTCTTC
13,TRBV7-3,.,.,TRBJ2-6,CASSLTGANVLTF,TGTGCCAGCAGCTTAACAGGGGCCAACGTCCTGACTTTC
14,TRBV5-6,many,TRBD1,TRBJ1-4,CASSLTGGNEKLFF,TGTGCCAGCAGCCTAACAGGGGGCAATGAAAAACTGTTTTTT
16,TRBV7-7,.,TRBD2,TRBJ2-7,CASSLGYDSGVNEQYF,TGTGCTAGCAGCTTAGGGTACGACAGCGGGGTGAACGAGCAGTACTTC
13,TRBV28,many,.,TRBJ1-2,CATGPPAGYGYTF,TGTGCCACGGGACCGCCCGCGGGGTATGGCTACACCTTC
14,TRBV7-3,many,TRBD1,TRBJ2-3,CASSPGQGSDTQYF,TGTGCCAGCAGCCCGGGACAGGGTTCAGATACGCAGTATTTT
16,TRBV5-1,.,TRBD1,TRBJ1-3,CASSLARDSVGNTIYF,TGCGCCAGCAGCTTGGCCCGGGACAGTGTTGGAAACACCATATATTTT
11,TRBV15,once,.,TRBJ2-1,CATSGYNEQFF,TGTGCCACCAGTGGGTACAATGAGCAGTTCTTC
13,TRBV24-1,.,.,TRBJ1-5,CATSVGPNQPQHF,TGTGCCACCAGTGTGGGCCCTAATCAGCCCCAGCATTTT
14,TRBV12-3/TRBV12-4,many,.,TRBJ2-1,CASSGSGGPYEQFF,TGTGCCAGCAGTGGAAGTGGGGGCCCCTATGAGCAGTTCTTC
16,TRBV5-1,many,.,TRBJ1-1,CASSLGTEVVNTEAFF,TGCGCCAGCAGCTTGGGGACAGAAGTAGTTAACACTGAAGCTTTCTTT
13,TRBV20-1,.,TRBD1,TRBJ1-2,CSASWDRGSGPTF,TGCAGTGCTTCCTGGGACAGGGGCTCAGGACCCACCTTC
15,TRBV24-1,many,TRBD1,TRBJ1-2,CATSAPDRGSYGYTF,TGTGCCACCAGTGCCCCGGACAGGGGGTCCTATGGCTACACCTTC
17,TRBV9,.,.,TRBJ2-7,CASSADRPTTNPYEQYF,TGTGCCAGCAGCGCAGACCGCCCGACTACTAATCCCTACGAGCAGTACTTC
14,TRBV20-1,many,TRBD2,TRBJ2-3,CSARTAGGGGTQYF,TGCAGTGCTAGAACAGCGGGGGGGGGGGGTACGCAGTATTTT
18,TRBV10-3,.,.,TRBJ1-4,CAISESGGGQLENEKLFF,TGTGCCATCAGTGAGTCAGGAGGCGGACAGCTGGAGAATGAAAAACTGTTTTTT
16,TRBV11-2,.,.,TRBJ2-2,CASTQTPTANTGELFF,TGTGCCAGCACCCAGACTCCTACGGCGAACACCGGGGAGCTGTTTTTT
15,TRBV19,.,.,TRBJ1-1,CASSIPGPEDTEALF,TGTGCCAGTAGTATACCAGGCCCCGAGGACACTGAAGCTCTCTTT
13,TRBV27,many,.,TRBJ1-2,CASKTGRDYGYTF,TGTGCCAGCAAAACAGGGCGGGACTATGGCTACACCTTC
13,TRBV29-1,.,TRBD1,TRBJ2-7,CSVGQGRGYEQYF,TGCAGCGTTGGACAGGGAAGAGGGTACGAGCAGTACTTC
15,TRBV5-4,.,.,TRBJ1-5,CASSLEAANNQPQHF,TGTGCCAGCAGCTTAGAGGCTGCGAACAATCAGCCCCAGCATTTT
15,TRBV12-3/TRBV12-4,many,.,TRBJ1-5,CASRYRGTPDQPQHF,TGTGCCAGCAGATATAGGGGGACACCAGATCAGCCCCAGCATTTT